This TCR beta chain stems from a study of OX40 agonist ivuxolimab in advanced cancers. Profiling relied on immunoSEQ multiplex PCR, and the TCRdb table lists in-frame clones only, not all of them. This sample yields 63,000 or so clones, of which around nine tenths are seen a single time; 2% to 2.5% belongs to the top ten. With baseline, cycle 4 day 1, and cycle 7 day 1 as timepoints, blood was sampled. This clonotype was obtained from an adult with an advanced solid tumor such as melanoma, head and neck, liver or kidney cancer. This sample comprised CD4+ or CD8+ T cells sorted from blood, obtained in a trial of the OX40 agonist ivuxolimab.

The CDR3 nucleotides are TGTGCCAGCAGCCGGGTCCCAGGGAACGACCAAGAGACCCAGTACTTC. It specifies CASSRVPGNDQETQYF. The chain has TRBV5-6 and TRBJ2-5; D is possibly TRBD1 (5 bases). CDR1 is SGHDT and CDR2 is YYEEEE in the germline V gene. The CDR3 is made up of 16 amino acids. Trimming took off 4 bases at V and 0 bases at J, with 16 bases between the two ends.